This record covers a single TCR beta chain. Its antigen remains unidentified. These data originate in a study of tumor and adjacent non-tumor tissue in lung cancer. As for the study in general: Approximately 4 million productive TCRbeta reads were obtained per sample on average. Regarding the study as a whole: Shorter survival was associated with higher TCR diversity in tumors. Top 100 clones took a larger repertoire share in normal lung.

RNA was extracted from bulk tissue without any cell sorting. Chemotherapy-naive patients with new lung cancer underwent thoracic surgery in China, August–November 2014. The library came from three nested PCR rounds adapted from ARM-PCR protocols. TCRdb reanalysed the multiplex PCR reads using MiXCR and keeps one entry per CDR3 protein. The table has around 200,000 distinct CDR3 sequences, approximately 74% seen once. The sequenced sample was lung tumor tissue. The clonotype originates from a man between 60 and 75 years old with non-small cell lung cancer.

The CDR3 nucleotides are TGCAGTGATAGGTACAATGAGCAGTTCTTC. Amino acid sequence: CSDRYNEQFF. The chain joins TRBV20-1 to TRBJ2-1; D gene ambiguous. This CDR3 is 10 amino acids long. Germline V gives CDR1 DFQATT, CDR2 SNEGSKA (reference sequence). V shed 7 bases and J shed 4 bases, with 5 bases lying between them.